The clone carrying this T cell receptor (beta chain) was recorded a few times. The CDR3 is made up of 15 amino acids. The V gene lost 1 base and the J gene lost 4 bases, with 14 bases spanning the gap. Germline values: CDR1 KGHSH, CDR2 LQKENI. These data originate in a study of spatial heterogeneity in lung cancer. The sample's time point: sample taken at primary tumor resection. Every TCR cDNA molecule bore a unique molecular identifier. TCRdb reprocessed the 5' RACE reads with MiXCR, giving one entry per CDR3 protein. Here the sample spans tens of thousands of distinct CDR3 sequences, more than 10% being singletons.

The receptor comes from a male donor with early-stage non-small cell lung cancer. The sample here was PBMCs, taken at surgery. This chain links TRBV18 with TRBJ2-7; D ambiguous. The CDR3 sequence: CASSPRPRETYEQYF. In nucleotides, the CDR3 is TGTGCCAGCTCACCACGGCCCCGAGAAACTTACGAGCAGTACTTC.